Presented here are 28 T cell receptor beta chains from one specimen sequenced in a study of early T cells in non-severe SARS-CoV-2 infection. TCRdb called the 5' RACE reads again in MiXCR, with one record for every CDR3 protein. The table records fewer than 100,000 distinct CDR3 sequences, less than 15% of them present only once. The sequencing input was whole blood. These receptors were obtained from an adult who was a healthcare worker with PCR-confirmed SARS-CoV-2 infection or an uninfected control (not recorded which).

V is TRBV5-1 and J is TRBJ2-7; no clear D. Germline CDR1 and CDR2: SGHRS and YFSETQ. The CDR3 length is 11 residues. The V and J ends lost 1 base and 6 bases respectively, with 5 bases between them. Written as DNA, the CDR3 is TGCGCCAGCAGCTTGACGGGCGAGCAGTACTTC. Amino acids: CASSLTGEQYF.

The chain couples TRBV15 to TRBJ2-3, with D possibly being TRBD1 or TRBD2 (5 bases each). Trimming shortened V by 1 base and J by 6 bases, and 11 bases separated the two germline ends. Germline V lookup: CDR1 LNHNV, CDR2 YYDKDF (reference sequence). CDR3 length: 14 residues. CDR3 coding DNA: TGTGCCACCAGCAGAGTGAGAGGGACGGATACGCAGTATTTT. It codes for CATSRVRGTDTQYF.

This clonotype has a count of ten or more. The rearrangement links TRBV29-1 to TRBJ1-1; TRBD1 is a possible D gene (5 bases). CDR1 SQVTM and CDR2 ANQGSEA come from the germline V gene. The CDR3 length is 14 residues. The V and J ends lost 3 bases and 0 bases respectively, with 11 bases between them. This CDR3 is CSVEGGLLNTEAFF. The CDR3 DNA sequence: TGCAGCGTTGAGGGGGGACTCCTGAACACTGAAGCTTTCTTT.

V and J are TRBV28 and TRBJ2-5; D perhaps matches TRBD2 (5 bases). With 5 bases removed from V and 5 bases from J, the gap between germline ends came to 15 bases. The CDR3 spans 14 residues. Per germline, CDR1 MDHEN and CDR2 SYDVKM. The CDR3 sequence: CASSGSPRGETQYF. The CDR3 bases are TGTGCCAGCAGTGGGTCTCCGCGAGGGGAGACCCAGTACTTC.

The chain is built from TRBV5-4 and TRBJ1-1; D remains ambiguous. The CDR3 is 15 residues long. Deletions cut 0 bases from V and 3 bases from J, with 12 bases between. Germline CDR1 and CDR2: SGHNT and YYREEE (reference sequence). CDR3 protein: CASSLEGGRYTEAFF. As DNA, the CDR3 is TGTGCCAGCAGCTTGGAGGGAGGGCGATACACTGAAGCTTTCTTT.

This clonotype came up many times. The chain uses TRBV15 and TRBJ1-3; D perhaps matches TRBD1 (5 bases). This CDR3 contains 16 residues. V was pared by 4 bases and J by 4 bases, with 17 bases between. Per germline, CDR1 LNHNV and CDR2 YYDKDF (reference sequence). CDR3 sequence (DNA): TGTGCCACCAGCACGGCAGACAGAGTGATCGGAAACACCATATATTTT. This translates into CATSTADRVIGNTIYF.

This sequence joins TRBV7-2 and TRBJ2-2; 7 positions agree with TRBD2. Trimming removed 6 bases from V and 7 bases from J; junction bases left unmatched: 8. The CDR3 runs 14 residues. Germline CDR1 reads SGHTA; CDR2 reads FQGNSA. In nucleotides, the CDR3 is TGTGCCAGCAGTCAATCTCGGGGGGACGGGGAGCTGTTTTTT. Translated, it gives CASSQSRGDGELFF.

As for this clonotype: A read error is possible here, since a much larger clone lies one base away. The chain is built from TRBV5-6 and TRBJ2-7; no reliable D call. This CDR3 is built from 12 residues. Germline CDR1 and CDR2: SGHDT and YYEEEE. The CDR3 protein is CTSSSLGYEQYF. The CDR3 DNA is TGTACCAGCAGCTCACTTGGGTACGAGCAGTACTTC.

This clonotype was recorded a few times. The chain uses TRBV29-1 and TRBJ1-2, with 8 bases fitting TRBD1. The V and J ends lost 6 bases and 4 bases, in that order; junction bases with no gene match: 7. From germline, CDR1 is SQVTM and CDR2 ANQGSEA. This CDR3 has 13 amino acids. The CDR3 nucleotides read TGCAGCGTGGAGACAGGGGAAGGCTATGGCTACACCTTC. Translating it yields CSVETGEGYGYTF.

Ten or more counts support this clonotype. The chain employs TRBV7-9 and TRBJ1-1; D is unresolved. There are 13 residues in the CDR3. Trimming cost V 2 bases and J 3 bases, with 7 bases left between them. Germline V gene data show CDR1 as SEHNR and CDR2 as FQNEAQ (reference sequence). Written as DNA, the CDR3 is TGTGCCAGCAGCTTAAGGCAGGACACTGAAGCTTTCTTT. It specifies CASSLRQDTEAFF.

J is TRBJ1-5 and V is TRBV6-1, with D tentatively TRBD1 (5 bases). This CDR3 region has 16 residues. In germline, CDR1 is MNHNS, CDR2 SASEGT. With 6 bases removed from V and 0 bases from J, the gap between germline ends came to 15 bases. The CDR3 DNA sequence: TGTGCCAGCAGAGGCCAGGGCCCCAATAGCAATCAGCCCCAGCATTTT. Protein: CASRGQGPNSNQPQHF.

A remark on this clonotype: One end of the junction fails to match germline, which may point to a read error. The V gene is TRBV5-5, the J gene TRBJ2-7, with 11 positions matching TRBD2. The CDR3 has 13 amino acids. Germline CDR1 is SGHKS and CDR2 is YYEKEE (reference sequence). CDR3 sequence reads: CVSSGLAGGEQYF. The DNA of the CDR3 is TGTGTCAGCAGCGGACTAGCGGGCGGCGAGCAGTACTTC.

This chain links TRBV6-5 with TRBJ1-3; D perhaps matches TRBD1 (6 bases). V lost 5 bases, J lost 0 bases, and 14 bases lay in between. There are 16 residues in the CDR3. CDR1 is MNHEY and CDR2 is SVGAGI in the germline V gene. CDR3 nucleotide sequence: TGTGCCAGCAGTACAAGACAGGTTTACTCTGGAAACACCATATATTTT. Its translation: CASSTRQVYSGNTIYF.

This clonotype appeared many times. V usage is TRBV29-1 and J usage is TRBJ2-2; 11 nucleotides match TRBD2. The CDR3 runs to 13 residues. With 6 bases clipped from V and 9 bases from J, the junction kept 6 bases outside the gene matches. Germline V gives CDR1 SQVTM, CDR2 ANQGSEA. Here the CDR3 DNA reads TGCAGCGTCCATAGCGGGGGGGCGCGGGAGCTGTTTTTT. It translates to CSVHSGGARELFF.

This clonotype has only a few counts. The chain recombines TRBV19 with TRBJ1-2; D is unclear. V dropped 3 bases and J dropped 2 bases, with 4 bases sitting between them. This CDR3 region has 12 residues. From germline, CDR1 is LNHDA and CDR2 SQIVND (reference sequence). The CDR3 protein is CASSIQNYGYTF. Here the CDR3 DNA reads TGTGCCAGTAGTATTCAGAACTATGGCTACACCTTC.

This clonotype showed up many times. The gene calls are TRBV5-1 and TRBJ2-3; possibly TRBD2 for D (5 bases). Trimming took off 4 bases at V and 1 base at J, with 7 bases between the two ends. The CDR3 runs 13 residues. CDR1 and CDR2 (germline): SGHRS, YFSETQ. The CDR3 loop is CASSQEGTDTQYF. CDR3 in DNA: TGCGCCAGCAGCCAGGAGGGCACAGATACGCAGTATTTT.

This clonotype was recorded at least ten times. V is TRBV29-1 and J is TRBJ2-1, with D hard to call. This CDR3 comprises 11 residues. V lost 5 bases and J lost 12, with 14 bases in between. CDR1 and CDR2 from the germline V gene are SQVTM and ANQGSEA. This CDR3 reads CSVWQPPGQFF. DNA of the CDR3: TGCAGCGTTTGGCAGCCTCCGGGGCAGTTCTTC.

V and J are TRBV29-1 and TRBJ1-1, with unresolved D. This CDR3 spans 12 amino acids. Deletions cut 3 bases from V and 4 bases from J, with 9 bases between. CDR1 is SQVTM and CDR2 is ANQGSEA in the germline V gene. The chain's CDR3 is CSVDGEGTEAFF. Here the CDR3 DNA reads TGCAGCGTTGACGGAGAGGGCACTGAAGCTTTCTTT.

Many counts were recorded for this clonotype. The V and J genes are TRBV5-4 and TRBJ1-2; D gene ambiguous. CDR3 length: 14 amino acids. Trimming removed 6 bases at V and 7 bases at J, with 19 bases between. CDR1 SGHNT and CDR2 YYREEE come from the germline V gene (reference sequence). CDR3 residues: CASTVRGGFAGYTF. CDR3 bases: TGTGCCAGCACAGTCCGAGGCGGGTTTGCTGGCTACACCTTC.

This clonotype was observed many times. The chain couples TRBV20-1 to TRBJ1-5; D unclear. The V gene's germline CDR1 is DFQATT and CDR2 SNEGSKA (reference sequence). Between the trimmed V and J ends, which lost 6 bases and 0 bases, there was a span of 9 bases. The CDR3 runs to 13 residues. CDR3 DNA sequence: TGCAGTGCCAGCACACCTAGCAATCAGCCCCAGCATTTT. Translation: CSASTPSNQPQHF.

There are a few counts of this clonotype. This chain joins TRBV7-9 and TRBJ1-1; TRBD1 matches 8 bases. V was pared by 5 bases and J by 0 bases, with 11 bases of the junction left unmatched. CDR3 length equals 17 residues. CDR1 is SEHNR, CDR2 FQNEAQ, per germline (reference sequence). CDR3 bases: TGTGCCAGCAGCCCTAAGTTGGTGACAGGGGTGAACACTGAAGCTTTCTTT. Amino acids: CASSPKLVTGVNTEAFF.

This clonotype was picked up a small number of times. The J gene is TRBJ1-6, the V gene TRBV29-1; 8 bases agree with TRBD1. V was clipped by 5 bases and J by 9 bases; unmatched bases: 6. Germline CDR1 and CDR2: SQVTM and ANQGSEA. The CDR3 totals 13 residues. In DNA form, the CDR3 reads TGCAGCGTTCAGACAGGGGCTGGTTCACCCCTCCACTTT. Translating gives CSVQTGAGSPLHF.

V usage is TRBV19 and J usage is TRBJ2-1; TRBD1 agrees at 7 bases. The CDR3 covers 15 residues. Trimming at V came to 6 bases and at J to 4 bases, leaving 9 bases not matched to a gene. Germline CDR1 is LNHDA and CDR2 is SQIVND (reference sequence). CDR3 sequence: CASSRTGQPYNEQFF. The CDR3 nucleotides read TGTGCCAGTAGCCGGACGGGACAGCCTTACAATGAGCAGTTCTTC.

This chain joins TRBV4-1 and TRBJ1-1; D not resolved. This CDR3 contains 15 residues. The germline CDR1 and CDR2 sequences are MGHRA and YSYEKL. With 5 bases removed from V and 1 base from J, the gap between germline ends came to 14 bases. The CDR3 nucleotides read TGCGCCAGCAGCGCTACCGGGGAGCGGAACACTGAAGCTTTCTTT. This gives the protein CASSATGERNTEAFF.

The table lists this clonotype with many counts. The CDR3: CASSPGGVSGNTIYF. CDR3 nucleotide sequence: TGTGCCAGCAGCCCCGGGGGGGTGTCTGGAAACACCATATATTTT. The V call is TRBV12-3 or TRBV12-4, the J call TRBJ1-3, with D tentatively TRBD1 (5 bases). The CDR3 has 15 residues. Trimming took off 6 bases at V and 1 base at J, with 13 bases between the two ends.

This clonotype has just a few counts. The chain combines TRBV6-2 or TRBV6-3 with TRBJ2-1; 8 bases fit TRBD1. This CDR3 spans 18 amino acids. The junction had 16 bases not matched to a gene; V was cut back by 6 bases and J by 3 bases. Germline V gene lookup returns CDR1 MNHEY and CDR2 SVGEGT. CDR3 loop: CASRIHLRQGAYYNEQFF. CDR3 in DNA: TGTGCCAGCAGAATCCATTTGAGGCAGGGGGCTTACTACAATGAGCAGTTCTTC.

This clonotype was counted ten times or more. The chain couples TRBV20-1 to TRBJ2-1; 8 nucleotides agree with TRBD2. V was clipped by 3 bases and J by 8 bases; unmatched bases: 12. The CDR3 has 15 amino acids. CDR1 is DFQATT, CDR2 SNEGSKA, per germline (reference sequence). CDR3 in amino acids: CSASRGAGETDEQFF. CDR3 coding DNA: TGCAGTGCTAGTAGGGGAGCGGGGGAGACCGATGAGCAGTTCTTC.

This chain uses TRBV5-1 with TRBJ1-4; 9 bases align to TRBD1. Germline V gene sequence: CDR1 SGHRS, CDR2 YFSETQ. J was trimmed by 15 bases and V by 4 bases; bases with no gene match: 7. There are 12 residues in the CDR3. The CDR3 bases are TGCGCCAGCAGCGAACAGGGGGCGCGGTTGTTTTTT. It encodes CASSEQGARLFF.